The 5 T cell receptor beta chains below were found in one sample sequenced in a study of blood T cell repertoires in COVID-19 (dated by TCRdb to the early 2020s). Libraries were prepared through the immunoSEQ multiplex PCR assay. TCRdb holds this immuneACCESS table with in-frame rearrangements only. Some clones are missing; in checked studies, unresolved V genes explain under half, and the rest has no known cause. The sample profile shows 55,000 to 65,000 clones; roughly 77% of them were found once. The ten largest clones add up to under 35% of the sample. The sample consisted of peripheral blood. These receptors all come from a man aged 60-69 years with COVID-19, enrolled during active disease.

The genes are TRBV6-1 and TRBJ2-7, with 7 bases lining up with TRBD1. The trim removed 3 bases at V and 4 bases at J, leaving 9 bases unmatched. The germline V gene encodes CDR1 MNHNS and CDR2 SASEGT. This CDR3 region has 15 residues. Here the CDR3 reads CASSDGTAVRYEQYF. The CDR3 nucleotides are TGTGCCAGCAGTGATGGGACAGCTGTACGGTACGAGCAGTACTTC.

The rearrangement uses TRBV9 and TRBJ2-2, with 8 positions matching TRBD2. Germline V gene sequence: CDR1 SGDLS, CDR2 YYNGEE. The V segment lost 0 bases and the J segment 1 base; nucleotides outside the gene matches: 8. The CDR3 totals 18 residues. CDR3: CASSVVGLAGWNTGELFF. The CDR3 DNA is TGTGCCAGCAGCGTAGTTGGGTTAGCGGGATGGAACACCGGGGAGCTGTTTTTT.

The rearrangement uses TRBV19 and TRBJ2-3, with a tentative D call TRBD2 (5 bases). CDR3 size: 14 residues. V was clipped by 10 bases and J by 3 bases, with 17 bases between them. Germline-derived CDR1 and CDR2 are LNHDA and SQIVND (reference sequence). The CDR3 loop reads CATSTGIRTDTQYF. CDR3 in DNA: TGTGCCACTTCAACCGGGATAAGGACAGATACGCAGTATTTT.

This chain connects TRBV5-4 to TRBJ2-5; maybe TRBD2 (5 bases). Trimming took 4 bases from V and 5 from J, leaving 18 bases between them. The CDR3 spans 15 residues. Per the germline V gene, CDR1 is SGHNT and CDR2 is YYREEE (reference sequence). As DNA, the CDR3 is TGTGCCAGCAGCGCGTTACTAGGTCCGGGTGAGACCCAGTACTTC. This sequence encodes CASSALLGPGETQYF.

V usage is TRBV9 and J usage is TRBJ2-7, with 8 bases identical to TRBD1. Per germline, CDR1 SGDLS and CDR2 YYNGEE. V was pared by 4 bases and J by 0 bases, with 6 bases of the junction left unmatched. The CDR3 totals 15 residues. This chain's CDR3 is CASSQGAFFSYEQYF. Here the CDR3 DNA reads TGTGCCAGCAGCCAGGGGGCGTTTTTCTCCTACGAGCAGTACTTC.